A selection of T cell receptor beta chains follows, all from one sample in a study of blood T cell repertoires in COVID-19. Sequencing was performed with immunoSEQ multiplex PCR; in TCRdb, only in-frame clones are kept and a portion is missing. The table has some 320,000 clones, 88% seen once. Sequencing used peripheral blood. The receptors were gathered from a woman aged 30 to 39 who had recovered from COVID-19. The CDR3 runs from the conserved cysteine through the conserved F or W. The D gene is left open where the match is weak. Size is omitted from some rows. Given values are once, few, many or a class for expanded clones.

d_gene,v_gene,j_gene,abundance,CDR3nt,CDR3aa
TRBD1,TRBV7-8,TRBJ1-3,NA,TGTGCCAGCAGCTTTCTGGGACAGGGCCCTGGAAACACCATATATTTT,CASSFLGQGPGNTIYF
NA,TRBV4-1,TRBJ2-7,NA,TGCGCCAGCAGCCTTCACGGGGGCGAGCAGTACTTC,CASSLHGGEQYF
NA,TRBV12-3/TRBV12-4,TRBJ2-5,NA,TGTGCCAGCAGTTTGGCAGAAGTGACCCAGTACTTC,CASSLAEVTQYF
TRBD2,TRBV20-1,TRBJ2-2,NA,TGCAGTGCTAGTGGGCTAGCGGGGACGGGGGACGGGGAGCTGTTTTTT,CSASGLAGTGDGELFF
TRBD2,TRBV7-3,TRBJ2-1,NA,TGTGCCAGCACCCCTAGCGGGGGGGGCTTTTATGAGCAGTTCTTC,CASTPSGGGFYEQFF
TRBD1,TRBV18,TRBJ2-3,NA,TGTGCCAGCACACGACAGGGGTCAGATACGCAGTATTTT,CASTRQGSDTQYF
NA,TRBV29-1,TRBJ1-2,NA,TGCAGCGTTGTTCGAGGCCGCTATGGCTACACCTTC,CSVVRGRYGYTF
NA,TRBV7-2,TRBJ2-1,NA,TGTGCCAGCAGCCCAACTAGGGGGGGCTTCCGCTCCTACAATGAGCAGTTCTTC,CASSPTRGGFRSYNEQFF
TRBD2,TRBV2,TRBJ2-1,NA,TGTGCCAGCAGGGATAGCGGGGGTCGAGATGAGCAGTTCTTC,CASRDSGGRDEQFF
NA,TRBV21-1,TRBJ1-5,NA,TGTGCCAGCAGCAAAGTTACGGGACTGCCTAATCAGCCCCAGCATTTT,CASSKVTGLPNQPQHF
NA,TRBV28,TRBJ2-7,NA,TGTGCCAGCAGTTTAACCCTCCGAGGGTCCTACGAGCAGTACTTC,CASSLTLRGSYEQYF
NA,TRBV28,TRBJ2-7,NA,TGTGCCAGCACCACGCAGGGCAGTATATCCTACGAGCAGTACTTC,CASTTQGSISYEQYF
TRBD1,TRBV5-1,TRBJ1-2,NA,TGCGCCAGCAGCTTGCCGGGACAGGGCGCCTATGGCTACACCTTC,CASSLPGQGAYGYTF
NA,TRBV7-3,TRBJ1-5,many,TGTGCCAGCAGCTTGCGTGTTTTGGGAACAGGGATTGAGGGGGATCAGCCCCAGCATTTT,CASSLRVLGTGIEGDQPQHF
TRBD1,TRBV24-1,TRBJ1-2,once,TGTGCCACCAGTGATAGGGGGACAGGGTTAAGAGGCTACACCTTC,CATSDRGTGLRGYTF
NA,TRBV2,TRBJ2-1,once,TGTGCCAGCAGTGAAGATAGCTCCTACAATGAGCAGTTCTTC,CASSEDSSYNEQFF
NA,TRBV7-3,TRBJ2-3,NA,TGTGCCAGCAGCGCTATGGGGGCTCGGAGCACAGATACGCAGTATTTT,CASSAMGARSTDTQYF
NA,TRBV7-3,TRBJ1-2,NA,TGTGCCAGCAGCTTAGGTGCCGGGCGGGGCTATGGCTACACCTTC,CASSLGAGRGYGYTF
NA,TRBV28,TRBJ1-5,NA,TGTGCCAGCAGTCTGTTCGGTAATCAGCCCCAGCATTTT,CASSLFGNQPQHF
TRBD1,TRBV19,TRBJ2-5,NA,TGTGCCAGTAATGCAGGGCGGGAACCGGGACAGGGGAAAGAGACCCAGTACTTC,CASNAGREPGQGKETQYF
TRBD1,TRBV4-2,TRBJ1-5,NA,TGTGCCAGCAGCCAAGATCCGGGACAGGGGGTGCAGCATTTT,CASSQDPGQGVQHF
TRBD1,TRBV10-1,TRBJ1-4,NA,TGCGCCAGCAGCGCCGGGACAGGGGGAGTTTATGAAAAACTGTTTTTT,CASSAGTGGVYEKLFF
NA,TRBV7-6,TRBJ2-2,NA,TGTGCCAGCAGCTCGAGACAACAGGGCACCGGGGAGCTGTTTTTT,CASSSRQQGTGELFF
TRBD1,TRBV18,TRBJ1-1,NA,TGTGCCAGCTCACCCATCACTAGTGGGACAGGCTTGAACACTGAAGCTTTCTTT,CASSPITSGTGLNTEAFF
NA,TRBV9,TRBJ2-5,NA,TGTGCCAGCAGCGTAAGAACAGGCCGCCAAGAGACCCAGTACTTC,CASSVRTGRQETQYF
TRBD1,TRBV28,TRBJ1-6,NA,TGTGCCAGCAGTTTCGGAGGGACAGGGGCTTCACCCCTCCACTTT,CASSFGGTGASPLHF